One and the same sample provided the 32 T cell receptor beta chains below, sequenced in a study of regulatory T cells in long-lasting Graves disease. Time point: newly diagnosed GD, antithyroid drugs for less than 3 months. Making the TCR library involved RNA that had been extracted from PBMCs. Construction of TCR beta libraries relied on iRepertoire HTBI primers and on Arm-PCR targeting CDR3 regions. In TCRdb, the multiplex PCR reads were re-called with MiXCR into one record per CDR3 protein. The sample lists a few hundred thousand distinct CDR3 sequences, approximately 19% occurring once. The sample was also linked to a second study, of T cells in Graves' hyperthyroidism and ophthalmopathy.

The input for sequencing was peripheral blood mononuclear cells (PBMCs), taken at new diagnosis, from a patient treated with antithyroid drugs. The receptors originated from a woman in her thirties with Graves disease.

This clonotype showed up many times. J is TRBJ1-2 and V is TRBV2, with TRBD1 matching over 8 bases. CDR3 size: 13 residues. Germline-derived CDR1 and CDR2 are SNHLY and FYNNEI. Trimming cost V 6 bases and J 8 bases; bases outside gene matches: 8. CDR3 residues: CASSGDRLNGYTF. The CDR3 DNA follows: TGTGCCAGCAGCGGGGACAGGTTGAACGGCTACACCTTC.

This chain joins TRBV28 and TRBJ2-6; D gene unclear. V lost 8 bases and J lost 0, with 11 bases in between. This CDR3 comprises 15 residues. The V gene's germline CDR1 is MDHEN and CDR2 SYDVKM. The CDR3 protein is CASGPHSSGANVLTF. In DNA form, the CDR3 reads TGTGCCAGCGGCCCCCACAGCTCTGGGGCCAACGTCCTGACTTTC.

This clonotype was picked up many times. The chain joins TRBV4-1 to TRBJ1-1; tentative D call: TRBD1 (6 bases). In germline, CDR1 is MGHRA, CDR2 YSYEKL. V lost 3 bases to trimming and J lost 5 bases, with 13 bases between them. CDR3 length: 14 amino acids. CDR3: CASSHPNRETEAFF. CDR3 in DNA: TGCGCCAGCAGCCATCCTAACAGGGAGACTGAAGCTTTCTTT.

At least ten counts were recorded for this clonotype. The chain couples TRBV28 to TRBJ2-5; 10 bases match TRBD1. The CDR3 length is 18 residues. Germline V gene data show CDR1 as MDHEN and CDR2 as SYDVKM. Trimming removed 6 bases from V and 1 base from J; junction bases left unmatched: 14. The DNA of the CDR3 is TGTGCCAGCAGCACTCGGGTGTTGGGACAGGGGAGCCAAGAGACCCAGTACTTC. Translating it yields CASSTRVLGQGSQETQYF.

The J gene is TRBJ1-1, the V gene TRBV20-1; D call uncertain. This CDR3 is 9 amino acids long. Germline CDR1 DFQATT, CDR2 SNEGSKA (reference sequence). Deletions cut 0 bases from V and 12 bases from J, with 5 bases between. The CDR3 here is CSARDQTFF. The CDR3 region has the DNA TGCAGTGCTAGAGATCAAACTTTCTTT.

For this clonotype: Since a far larger clone is one base different, this is likely a read error. The chain employs TRBV6-4 and TRBJ2-6; no definite D call. From germline, CDR1 is MRHNA and CDR2 SNTAGT. The CDR3 is 19 residues long. V was shortened by 7 bases and J by 0 bases, with 22 bases between the two germline ends. Here the CDR3 reads CASNYSKTPSPSGANVLTF. The CDR3 nucleotides are TGTGCCAGCAATTACTCGAAGACCCCCTCTCCCTCTGGGGCCAACGTCCTGACTTTC.

As to this clonotype: A read error is likely here: a far larger clone is one base away. The V call is TRBV11-1, the J call TRBJ2-1; 8 bases line up with TRBD2. After removal of 6 bases from V and 6 bases from J, the junction contained 10 bases not matched to a gene. The CDR3 consists of 15 residues. Germline assignment: CDR1 SGHAT and CDR2 FQDESV (reference sequence). The CDR3: CASSLVSGGLNEQFF. The CDR3 DNA is TGTGCCAGCAGTTTGGTGAGCGGGGGACTCAATGAGCAGTTCTTC. Full variable domain (missing parts from reference TRBV11-1 and TRBJ2-1): EAEVAQSPRYKITEKSQAVAFWCDPISGHATLYWYRQILGQGPELLVQFQDESVVDDSQLPKDRFSAERLKGVDSTLKIQPAELGDSAMYLCASSLVSGGLNEQFFGPGTRLTVL.

This clonotype was counted at least ten times. This rearrangement joins TRBV6-1 to TRBJ1-5, with TRBD1 as a possible D gene (5 bases). V gave up 4 bases and J gave up 3 bases, with 13 bases separating them. The CDR3 sequence is 15 residues long. Germline V gene sequence: CDR1 MNHNS, CDR2 SASEGT. CDR3: CASSGDDTNNQPQHF. CDR3 in DNA: TGTGCCAGCAGTGGGGACGATACAAACAATCAGCCCCAGCATTTT.

There are many counts of this clonotype. This chain links TRBV6-1 with TRBJ1-5; 9 bases are a match to TRBD1. The germline V gene encodes CDR1 MNHNS and CDR2 SASEGT. The ends lost 0 bases at V and 9 bases at J; junction bases unmatched: 12. This CDR3 is built from 17 residues. Here the CDR3 reads CASSEAPGQGKPWPQHF. CDR3 DNA sequence: TGTGCCAGCAGTGAAGCGCCGGGACAGGGCAAACCATGGCCCCAGCATTTT.

This clonotype was recorded many times. CDR3 amino acids: CASNRQGIGVNEQFF. Written as DNA, the CDR3 is TGTGCCAGCAATCGACAGGGAATAGGGGTCAATGAGCAGTTCTTC. The V call is TRBV2, the J call TRBJ2-1; 7 positions match TRBD1. Trimming cost V 7 bases and J 6 bases; bases outside gene matches: 12. The V gene's germline CDR1 is SNHLY and CDR2 FYNNEI. The CDR3 length is 15 residues.

The J gene is TRBJ2-3, the V gene TRBV20-1; 14 bases match TRBD2. Germline loops: CDR1 DFQATT, CDR2 SNEGSKA (reference sequence). CDR3 length: 17 residues. J was trimmed by 2 bases and V by 1 base; bases with no gene match: 5. This CDR3 is CSARGGTSGSNTDTQYF. In DNA, the CDR3 is TGCAGTGCTAGAGGCGGGACTAGCGGGAGTAACACAGATACGCAGTATTTT.

The gene calls are TRBV20-1 and TRBJ2-7; 12 nucleotides line up with TRBD1. The V segment lost 3 bases and the J segment 5 bases; nucleotides outside the gene matches: 2. From germline, CDR1 is DFQATT and CDR2 SNEGSKA (reference sequence). The CDR3 has 13 residues. CDR3 sequence: CSARGQGADEQYF. CDR3 coding DNA: TGCAGTGCTAGGGGACAGGGGGCGGACGAGCAGTACTTC.

V is TRBV12-3 or TRBV12-4 and J is TRBJ2-2; maybe TRBD2 (6 bases). V was clipped by 8 bases and J by 4 bases, with 14 bases between them. The CDR3 is 14 residues long. CDR3 in amino acids: CASQAGEVTGELFF. The CDR3 DNA reads as TGTGCCAGCCAGGCCGGGGAGGTCACCGGGGAGCTGTTTTTT.

This clonotype was observed at least ten times. V usage is TRBV24-1 and J usage is TRBJ2-4, with D possibly matching TRBD1 (5 bases). The CDR3 extends over 17 amino acids. Between the trimmed V and J ends, which lost 0 bases and 0 bases, there was a span of 11 bases. Germline V gives CDR1 KGHDR, CDR2 SFDVKD. The CDR3 here is CATSDLMGHLAKNIQYF. DNA for the CDR3: TGTGCCACCAGTGATTTGATGGGGCATTTAGCCAAAAACATTCAGTACTTC.

This clonotype has ten or more counts. This chain links TRBV6-1 with TRBJ2-6; no firm D call. The germline V gene encodes CDR1 MNHNS and CDR2 SASEGT. Trimming shortened V by 7 bases and J by 0 bases, and 16 bases separated the two germline ends. CDR3 length: 17 amino acids. CDR3: CASTQTASSSGANVLTF. The CDR3 DNA reads TGTGCCAGCACGCAGACGGCGTCCTCCTCTGGGGCCAACGTCCTGACTTTC.

At least ten counts were recorded for this clonotype. V usage is TRBV11-3 and J usage is TRBJ2-3, with a possible D match to TRBD1 (5 bases). Trimming removed 5 bases at V and 0 bases at J, with 15 bases between. In germline, CDR1 is SGHNT, CDR2 YENEEA. The CDR3 is made up of 16 amino acids. CDR3 sequence: CASSRLRGLSTDTQYF. The CDR3 nucleotides are TGTGCCAGCAGCCGCCTTAGGGGCCTAAGCACAGATACGCAGTATTTT.

This clonotype was counted only a few times. V usage is TRBV5-4 and J usage is TRBJ1-1; no definite D call. CDR3 length equals 14 residues. Germline V gene lookup returns CDR1 SGHNT and CDR2 YYREEE (reference sequence). V lost 0 bases to trimming and J lost 1 base, with 7 bases between them. CDR3: CASSLGATNTEAFF. In DNA, the CDR3 is TGTGCCAGCAGCTTGGGGGCCACGAACACTGAAGCTTTCTTT.

This clonotype was recorded many times. An end of the junction does not agree with germline; a read error may underlie this. CDR3 loop: CSAGGWTGRMIF. For the CDR3, the DNA is TGCAGTGCTGGAGGTTGGACAGGGAGGATGATCTTC. The chain is built from TRBV20-1 and TRBJ2-1; TRBD1 aligns across 8 bases. CDR1 is DFQATT, CDR2 SNEGSKA, per germline (reference sequence). The CDR3 totals 12 residues.

This clonotype came up a few times. This chain links TRBV19 with TRBJ1-5; perhaps TRBD1 as D (5 bases). The V and J ends lost 7 bases and 5 bases respectively, with 15 bases between them. The CDR3 runs to 14 residues. Germline V gene lookup returns CDR1 LNHDA and CDR2 SQIVND (reference sequence). CDR3 loop: CASTPFRGDQPQHF. DNA for the CDR3: TGTGCCAGTACCCCGTTTAGGGGCGATCAGCCCCAGCATTTT.

CDR3 coding DNA: TGTGCCAGCAGCTTAGGGTTAGAGATGGGGTACACTGAAGCTTTCTTT. Translation: CASSLGLEMGYTEAFF. The chain joins TRBV11-2 to TRBJ1-1, with D unclear. Deletions cut 1 base from V and 3 bases from J, with 15 bases between. The germline V gene encodes CDR1 SGHAT and CDR2 FQNNGV. This CDR3 spans 16 amino acids.

This clonotype appeared many times. The J gene is TRBJ1-2, the V gene TRBV13, with TRBD1 as a possible D gene (6 bases). Looked up from germline, CDR1 is PRHDT and CDR2 is FYEKMQ (reference sequence). CDR3 size: 15 residues. Trimming pared 4 bases from V and 4 bases from J, leaving 16 bases between. The CDR3 DNA reads as TGTGCCAGCAGCTGGACCCGACAGGACCGCTATGGCTACACCTTC. Residues: CASSWTRQDRYGYTF.

This clonotype was recorded a few times. The junction departs from the called germline gene at one end, perhaps through a read error. The chain carries TRBV10-1 and TRBJ2-2, with D perhaps matching TRBD2 (5 bases). This CDR3 contains 13 residues. Germline values: CDR1 WNHNN, CDR2 SYGVQD (reference sequence). The CDR3 DNA is TGCGCCAGCAGTACGGGGAACACCGGGGAGCTGGTTTTT. This sequence encodes CASSTGNTGELVF.

The chain couples TRBV5-5 to TRBJ2-1, with TRBD2 identical over 11 bases. After removal of 4 bases from V and 7 bases from J, the junction contained 13 bases not matched to a gene. Germline V lookup: CDR1 SGHKS, CDR2 YYEKEE (reference sequence). This CDR3 comprises 17 residues. CDR3 protein: CASSRQGGSGRANEQFF. The DNA for the CDR3 is TGTGCCAGCAGCCGACAGGGTGGTAGCGGGAGGGCAAATGAGCAGTTCTTC.

This clonotype occurred many times. The chain has TRBV7-3 and TRBJ1-2, with TRBD1 matching over 9 bases. Germline CDR1 reads SGHTA; CDR2 reads FQGTGA. V lost 3 bases, J lost 7 bases, and 6 bases stayed unmatched. The CDR3 runs to 14 residues. This CDR3 is CASSLGQGVFGYTF. CDR3 nucleotides: TGTGCCAGCAGCTTGGGACAGGGAGTTTTTGGCTACACCTTC.

This clonotype was detected ten times or more. CDR3 in DNA: TGTGCCAGCAGCGGGGATGGAAGTAAGGGAAACACCATATATTTT. Its translation is CASSGDGSKGNTIYF. This chain links TRBV9 with TRBJ1-3; unclear D gene. Germline V gene data show CDR1 as SGDLS and CDR2 as YYNGEE. V was pared by 3 bases and J by 4 bases, with 14 bases between. This CDR3 spans 15 amino acids. Together with reference TRBV9 and TRBJ1-3, the CDR3 gives the full variable domain: DSGVTQTPKHLITATGQRVTLRCSPRSGDLSVYWYQQSLDQGLQFLIQYYNGEERAKGNILERFSAQQFPDLHSELNLSSLELGDSALYFCASSGDGSKGNTIYFGEGSWLTVV.

This clonotype has at least ten counts. The genes are TRBV29-1 and TRBJ2-5, with D hard to call. The CDR3 contains 11 residues. Deletions cut 1 base from V and 4 bases from J, with 4 bases between. The germline CDR1 and CDR2 sequences are SQVTM and ANQGSEA. The CDR3 is CSVEVGETQYF. The CDR3 nucleotides are TGCAGCGTTGAAGTAGGAGAGACCCAGTACTTC.

Many counts were recorded for this clonotype. This chain connects TRBV28 to TRBJ1-2; weak D call: TRBD1 (5 bases). The CDR3 sequence is 13 residues long. V gave up 3 bases and J gave up 4 bases, with 9 bases separating them. Germline assignment: CDR1 MDHEN and CDR2 SYDVKM. As DNA, the CDR3 is TGTGCCAGCAGTTTGATTCAGGGCTATGGCTACACCTTC. It translates to CASSLIQGYGYTF.

The chain recombines TRBV10-3 with TRBJ2-5, with 8 bases aligning to TRBD2. Germline assignment: CDR1 ENHRY and CDR2 SYGVKD. Unmatched junction bases numbered 12, after V lost 10 bases and J lost 5 bases. The CDR3 is 14 amino acids. The CDR3 sequence is CATHSGANGETQYF. The CDR3 DNA reads as TGTGCCACCCATAGCGGGGCGAACGGGGAGACCCAGTACTTC.

This clonotype has ten or more counts. This chain uses TRBV28 with TRBJ2-5; D uncertain. Germline loops: CDR1 MDHEN, CDR2 SYDVKM. The CDR3 spans 14 residues. V lost 3 bases and J 7 bases, leaving 15 bases between the germline ends. The CDR3 loop reads CASSLDPKRGTQYF. The CDR3 DNA sequence: TGTGCCAGCAGTTTGGATCCCAAACGCGGGACCCAGTACTTC.

This clonotype has at least ten counts. The CDR3 DNA follows: TGTGCCGGTGGGGGGGTTGCTGAAGCTTTCTTT. Amino acid sequence: CAGGGVAEAFF. This chain connects TRBV7-9 to TRBJ1-1; TRBD1 is a possible D gene (5 bases). V was shortened by 11 bases and J by 6 bases, with 13 bases between the two germline ends. CDR1 and CDR2 (germline): SEHNR, FQNEAQ (reference sequence). This CDR3 is built from 11 residues.

This clonotype has a count of ten or more. This chain connects TRBV7-3 to TRBJ2-3, with 12 bases matching TRBD2. This CDR3 spans 19 amino acids. V gave up 2 bases and J gave up 1 base; unmatched junction bases: 10. CDR1 and CDR2 from the germline V gene are SGHTA and FQGTGA. The CDR3 protein is CASSLRPSGGGLRTDTQYF. The CDR3 coding sequence is TGTGCCAGCAGCTTACGCCCTAGCGGGGGGGGGCTACGCACAGATACGCAGTATTTT.

As for this clonotype: A much larger clone sits a single nucleotide away, making a read error possible. The chain employs TRBV20-1 and TRBJ2-3; D call uncertain. The end of the DNA aligns better with TRBJ1-5, so the J call may be wrong. CDR1 DFQATT and CDR2 SNEGSKA come from the germline V gene (reference sequence). CDR3 size: 13 residues. DNA for the CDR3: TGCAGTGCAGCGAGGGCCAGCACAGATACGCAGCATTTT. It specifies CSAARASTDTQHF.